The following is a T cell receptor beta chain sequence with its context. Libraries were prepared by immunoSEQ multiplex PCR; TCRdb keeps only in-frame clonotypes and omits some of them. Counted here are over 250,000 clones, about 89% occurring once; the ten biggest clones make up approximately 2.4%. Participant-given clinical history determined each cohort assignment. These data are taken from a study of blood T cell repertoires in COVID-19. V dropped 2 bases and J dropped 2; count of bases not matched to a gene: 6. Germline assignment: CDR1 MNHEY and CDR2 SVGEGT. This CDR3 has 17 amino acids. The chain is built from TRBV6-2 or TRBV6-3 and TRBJ2-1; 10 nucleotides line up with TRBD2. The sequenced sample consisted of PBMCs or T cells enriched from blood (not recorded which). This clonotype was sampled from a woman under 30 who had recovered from COVID-19. The CDR3 sequence: CASSYRVAGGPYNEQFF. CDR3 DNA sequence: TGTGCCAGCAGTTACAGGGTAGCGGGGGGCCCCTACAATGAGCAGTTCTTC.